Described below is a single TCR beta chain sequence and its context. The data originate from a study of blood T cell repertoires in COVID-19. As for the study in general: Sites in the United States, Italy and Spain provided acute and convalescent COVID-19 samples.

This CDR3 has 15 amino acids. From germline, CDR1 is GTSNPN and CDR2 SVGIG (reference sequence). Trimming took 1 base from V and 3 from J; bases not matched to a gene: 5. Sequenced by immunoSEQ multiplex PCR; TCRdb stores in-frame clones only, minus some. The table lists about 220,000 clones, approximately 85% of them singletons. Sample: peripheral blood. The source of this sequence is a woman between 65 and 79 years old with COVID-19, enrolled during active disease. The rearrangement uses TRBV30 and TRBJ1-1; 10 nucleotides align to TRBD1. CDR3 DNA: TGTGCCTGGAGTGGACAGGGGGCGCGGGACACTGAAGCTTTCTTT. Its translation is CAWSGQGARDTEAFF.